The 12 T cell receptor beta chains in this list originate from one sample, sequenced in a study of CD8 T cells in ankylosing spondylitis. TCRdb redid the calling of the 5' RACE reads with MiXCR, one entry per CDR3 protein. The top ten clones hold roughly 3.6% of a sample with 300,000 to 350,000 distinct CDR3 sequences, less than 25% of them seen once. The sample was blood, either unsorted or a sorted T cell fraction (not recorded which). The receptors were sampled from a female donor with ankylosing spondylitis or in good health (not recorded which).

This clonotype was observed a few times. This chain joins TRBV20-1 and TRBJ1-1; 7 nucleotides match TRBD1. V dropped 3 bases and J dropped 3; count of bases not matched to a gene: 7. The germline gives CDR1 DFQATT, CDR2 SNEGSKA (reference sequence). This CDR3 comprises 14 residues. CDR3 nucleotides: TGCAGTGCTAGTCTGACAGGGCGGGACACTGAAGCTTTCTTT. It specifies CSASLTGRDTEAFF.

The DNA for the CDR3 is TGTGCCAGTAGTATGAGAGGACCGACGTCGCACACCATATATTTT. This gives the protein CASSMRGPTSHTIYF. V and J are TRBV19 and TRBJ1-3; D unresolved. This CDR3 comprises 15 residues. Germline CDR1 and CDR2: LNHDA and SQIVND (reference sequence). The V end lost 3 bases, the J end lost 8 bases, and 17 bases lay between the germline ends.

There are a few counts of this clonotype. This chain connects TRBV24-1 to TRBJ1-5, with D possibly TRBD1 on 5 matching bases. Germline V CDR1 and CDR2: KGHDR, SFDVKD. Deletions cut 3 bases from V and 4 bases from J, with 9 bases between. This CDR3 comprises 14 residues. The CDR3 is CATSDPRVNQPQHF. The DNA for the CDR3 is TGTGCCACCAGTGATCCCAGGGTGAATCAGCCCCAGCATTTT.

The chain links TRBV7-6 to TRBJ1-1, with no clear D. The CDR3 covers 14 residues. The ends were cut back, 2 bases at V and 0 bases at J, with 7 bases in the middle. The germline V gene has CDR1 SGHVS and CDR2 FNYEAQ. Here the CDR3 reads CASSLLHLNTEAFF. CDR3 coding DNA: TGTGCCAGCAGCTTATTACATTTGAACACTGAAGCTTTCTTT. Full variable domain (remainder filled in from reference TRBV7-6 and TRBJ1-1): GAGVSQSPRYKVTKRGQDVALRCDPISGHVSLYWYRQALGQGPEFLTYFNYEAQQDKSGLPNDRFSAERPEGSISTLTIQRTEQRDSAMYRCASSLLHLNTEAFFGQGTRLTVV.

This clonotype was detected only a few times. The V gene is TRBV12-3 or TRBV12-4, the J gene TRBJ1-2; D uncertain. Trimming removed 5 bases from V and 5 bases from J, with 15 bases in between. The CDR3 spans 14 residues. CDR3 bases: TGTGCCAGCAGTCCCCCGGAGGGTGTATATGGCTACACCTTC. Its protein is CASSPPEGVYGYTF.

This clonotype was seen at least ten times. The genes are TRBV4-3 and TRBJ1-1; no clear D. Trimming cost V 1 base and J 7 bases, with 10 bases left between them. The CDR3 length is 13 residues. Germline loops: CDR1 LGHNA, CDR2 YSLEER. CDR3 in amino acids: CASSQAPFGEAFF. The CDR3 coding sequence is TGCGCCAGCAGCCAAGCCCCGTTCGGTGAAGCTTTCTTT.

This clonotype has only a few counts. This chain uses TRBV4-3 with TRBJ2-7; tentatively, D is TRBD1 (5 bases). Deletions cut 1 base from V and 0 bases from J, with 10 bases between. This CDR3 has 15 residues. Germline V lookup: CDR1 LGHNA, CDR2 YSLEER. The CDR3 nucleotides read TGCGCCAGCAGCCAAGTTTACAGGAGCTCCTACGAGCAGTACTTC. Encoded protein: CASSQVYRSSYEQYF.

This clonotype was observed a few times. V usage is TRBV10-3 and J usage is TRBJ1-1; possibly TRBD1 for D (5 bases). Trimming removed 7 bases at V and 6 bases at J, with 21 bases between. This CDR3 spans 15 amino acids. From germline, CDR1 is ENHRY and CDR2 SYGVKD. This CDR3 is CAITKIRGEAAEAFF. The CDR3, as DNA: TGTGCCATCACCAAAATCCGGGGCGAGGCGGCTGAAGCTTTCTTT.

This clonotype appeared a few times. The chain joins TRBV3-1 to TRBJ2-7; possibly TRBD1 for D (6 bases). Germline-derived CDR1 and CDR2 are LGHDT and YNNKEL (reference sequence). V lost 0 bases to trimming and J lost 5 bases, with 14 bases between them. CDR3 size: 15 residues. CDR3 residues: CASSQDPGVSHEQYF. Written as DNA, the CDR3 is TGTGCCAGCAGCCAAGATCCAGGGGTTTCCCACGAGCAGTACTTC.

The V gene is TRBV6-1, the J gene TRBJ2-5; 12 nucleotides line up with TRBD2. Looked up from germline, CDR1 is MNHNS and CDR2 is SASEGT. J lost 1 base, V lost 9 bases, and 6 bases had no gene match. The CDR3 is 15 residues long. In DNA, the CDR3 is TGTGCCAGTCTAGCGGGAGGGCCTATCCAAGAGACCCAGTACTTC. It specifies CASLAGGPIQETQYF.

The chain employs TRBV12-3 or TRBV12-4 and TRBJ1-2, with D perhaps matching TRBD1 (5 bases). The CDR3 sequence is 13 residues long. The ends were cut back, 8 bases at V and 0 bases at J, with 10 bases in the middle. The CDR3 nucleotides read TGTGCCAGCCCCGGGGGAGCTAACTATGGCTACACCTTC. The encoded protein is CASPGGANYGYTF.

This clonotype was picked up many times. V is TRBV5-6 and J is TRBJ1-2, with 9 bases fitting TRBD1. CDR3 length: 14 amino acids. J gave up 8 bases and V 4 bases, and 9 bases lay outside the gene matches. Germline V gives CDR1 SGHDT, CDR2 YYEEEE. The CDR3 is CASSKDRGIGGYTF. CDR3 nucleotides: TGTGCCAGCAGCAAGGACAGGGGCATAGGAGGCTACACCTTC.